One sample yielded the 2 T cell receptor beta chains listed below, sequenced in a study of T cell responses to AZD1222 COVID-19 vaccine. Libraries were prepared by immunoSEQ multiplex PCR; TCRdb keeps only in-frame clonotypes and omits some of them. This table holds some 110,000 clones, 90% to 95% found once. Material: peripheral blood, obtained on day 0 of AZD1222 vaccination. The source is an adult in good health.

The rearrangement joins TRBV7-9 to TRBJ2-5; D not certain. Germline V CDR1 and CDR2: SEHNR, FQNEAQ (reference sequence). With 0 bases removed from V and 0 bases from J, the gap between germline ends came to 5 bases. The CDR3 consists of 14 residues. CDR3: CASSLAGYQETQYF. The DNA for the CDR3 is TGTGCCAGCAGCTTAGCGGGGTACCAAGAGACCCAGTACTTC.

The J gene is TRBJ2-5, the V gene TRBV10-1; 10 bases agree with TRBD1. Germline values: CDR1 WNHNN, CDR2 SYGVQD (reference sequence). The CDR3 contains 14 residues. With V trimmed by 4 bases and J by 3 bases, 2 bases remained unmatched. As DNA, the CDR3 is TGCGCCAGCAGTGGGACAGGGGGTGAAGAGACCCAGTACTTC. Residues: CASSGTGGEETQYF.